This TCR beta chain was sequenced for a study of CD8 T cells in Susac syndrome. Reverse transcription of roughly 0.5 to 1 ug RNA was carried out with random hexamers. TCRdb fed the immunoSEQ multiplex PCR reads into MiXCR, producing one record per CDR3 protein. The sample gives about 140,000 distinct CDR3 sequences, approximately 95% of which show up once; approximately 0.11% is in the top ten. Looked up from germline, CDR1 is LGHNA and CDR2 is YSLEER. There are 14 residues in the CDR3. Trimming shortened V by 0 bases and J by 2 bases, and 6 bases separated the two germline ends. This clonotype showed up just once.

This clonotype was sampled from a human donor with multiple sclerosis. Material: CD4+ T cells from PBMCs. The chain couples TRBV4-3 to TRBJ2-3; D remains ambiguous. DNA for the CDR3: TGCGCCAGCAGCCAAGATTTGGCCACAGATACGCAGTATTTT. It yields the protein CASSQDLATDTQYF.